This T cell receptor beta chain was recorded in a study of T cells in Graves' hyperthyroidism and ophthalmopathy. A note on this clonotype: A read error may produce the germline difference seen at one junction end.

The CDR3 is made up of 15 amino acids. Germline CDR1 MDHEN, CDR2 SYDVKM. It was at first hyperthyroidism diagnosis, before any ophthalmopathy symptoms, that the blood sample was taken. It was RNA transcripts that yielded the amplified TCR beta CDR3 regions. The HTBI primer set was used in a first-round RT-PCR of the TCR CDR3. TCRdb processed the multiplex PCR reads anew with MiXCR; each CDR3 protein has one entry. Here the sample spans about 260,000 distinct CDR3 sequences, 25% being singletons. The clonotype originates from a man in his forties with Graves' hyperthyroidism that later progressed to Graves' ophthalmopathy. The sample comprised blood. The chain is built from TRBV28 and TRBJ1-1, with D tentatively TRBD1 (6 bases). For the CDR3, the DNA is TGTGCCAGCAGTTTAAGCGACAGGATGAACGCTGAAGCTTTCTTT. Its protein product is CASSLSDRMNAEAFF.